This entry is about one T cell receptor (beta chain). The germline gives CDR1 LGHNA, CDR2 YSLEER. The CDR3 runs to 16 residues. Losses at the gene ends were 0 bases for V and 9 bases for J; bases not matched to a gene: 9. These data belong to a study of blood T cell repertoires in COVID-19. On the study more broadly: The origin of the acute and convalescent COVID-19 samples was the United States, Italy and Spain.

Profiled with immunoSEQ multiplex PCR; TCRdb holds only in-frame clones, not every one. Of some 200,000 clones in the sample, more than 75% are singletons; the top ten hold roughly 12%. This TCR was recovered from a human donor in a cohort sampled during active COVID-19. The J gene is TRBJ2-1, the V gene TRBV4-3; 9 bases map to TRBD2. What was sequenced was peripheral blood. CDR3 sequence (DNA): TGCGCCAGCAGCCAAGATCGCGGCGGGGGGGCGGTTGAGCAGTTCTTC. Its protein product is CASSQDRGGGAVEQFF.